This TCR beta chain was identified during a study of T-cell memory formation after mild COVID-19. The study, taken as a whole, reports: Contracting clones localized mainly to CM and EM when CD4+ and mainly to EMRA when CD8+.

MiXCR, run by TCRdb on the 5' RACE reads, gives a single entry per CDR3 protein. The data contain about 150,000 distinct CDR3 sequences, more than 14% of them singletons. This clonotype appeared a few times. Its specificity is unknown. Germline V gene sequence: CDR1 SQVTM, CDR2 ANQGSEA. The CDR3 sequence is 12 residues long. Trimming at V came to 7 bases and at J to 1 base, leaving 2 bases not matched to a gene. Sequenced input: PBMCs or a T cell subset sorted from them (not recorded which). This TCR was recovered from an adult woman who had mild COVID-19 (a few samples of this study predate the infection). Cell type and time point are not known. This chain connects TRBV29-1 to TRBJ2-3; 7 bases are shared with TRBD1. As DNA, the CDR3 is TGCAGCGCTGGACAGGGCACAGATACGCAGTATTTT. This translates into CSAGQGTDTQYF.